This T cell receptor beta chain was captured in a study of CD8+CD57+ T cells in acquired aplastic anemia (dated by TCRdb to the late 2010s). As for the study more broadly: Extracted DNA from sorted CD4+ and CD8+ cells averaged around 3.4 ug, ranging from about 0.18 to 27.4 ug. Healthy donor samples averaged about 9.8 million reads for CD4+ and fewer than 12 million for CD8+ cells.

Of note for this clonotype: The target of this receptor is not known. Nothing much larger sits one base from this clone, and base qualities are not available.

Genomic DNA was used as template for profiling of TCR beta VDJ combinations and CDR3 sequences. TCR repertoire sequencing was run on an Illumina HiSeq 2000. For the original study's pipeline: TRBV/TRBJ rearrangement plots, CDR3 size and DJ length profiles, and Simpson's diversity index were used to assess repertoires. The immunodominant clone was defined as the most abundant DNA sequence in deep sequencing data. CDR3 amino acid sequences were checked for sharing across subjects and were also compared against the VDJdb database and published repertoires. Starting from the raw public reads, TCRdb applied fastp trimming at Q25, assembled clones with MiXCR and retained in-frame beta chains. Entries that share a CDR3 protein sequence are merged under the most common genes and DNA. For this entry, the V and J calls and clone size follow TCRdb and not the study's own pipeline. The sample table records 40,000 to 50,000 distinct CDR3 sequences; approximately 72% of these occur just once. Jointly, the top ten make up 30% to 40% of the sample.

The study at large found these results: No significant difference in CD8+ Simpson's diversity was found between patients and healthy controls (P=0.060). Around 30 CD8+ CDR3 sequences were shared between patients and controls but appeared highly expressed in patients and within their immunodominant clones.

Based on the germline V gene, the CDR1 and CDR2 sequences are SGHTA and FQGTGA. Spanning cysteine to phenylalanine, the CDR3 consists of 13 amino acids. The entry retains the CDR3 DNA only, 39 bases that are in frame from base 1. Trimming costs V 3 bases and J 3 bases, and their ends lie 9 bases apart. In this study, sorted CD4+ and CD8+ T cells from the blood of healthy subjects and of severe aplastic anemia patients had their TCR repertoires deep-sequenced. Ficoll-Paque density gradient centrifugation was used to isolate peripheral blood mononuclear cells. Before DNA was extracted, CD4+ and CD8+ T cells were sorted using either FACS or magnetic beads.

The sequenced material came from sorted CD4+, CD8+, or CD8+CD57+ T cells (not recorded which) from PBMCs. The V and J genes are TRBV7-3 and TRBJ2-7, with the D segment possibly TRBD1 or TRBD2, each aligning over 5 bases. This TCR was sampled from a human donor in good health, serving as a control. This receptor carries the CDR3 CASSLGPLYEQYF. The nucleotide sequence is given as TGTGCCAGCAGCTTGGGACCGCTCTACGAGCAGTACTTC.